The 4 T cell receptor beta chains given below trace back to one sample, sequenced in a study of blood T cell repertoires in COVID-19. TCRdb's copy holds only in-frame clones and misses some; the assay was immunoSEQ multiplex PCR. The table includes around 300,000 clones, under 90% detected once. The sequencing input was PBMCs or T cells enriched from blood (not recorded which). The source is a woman aged 55-70 years who had recovered from COVID-19.

The gene calls are TRBV7-9 and TRBJ1-2, with no clear D. Trimming left V 3 bases short and J 1 base short, with 6 bases between. The CDR3 length is 13 residues. CDR1 is SEHNR, CDR2 FQNEAQ, per germline (reference sequence). CDR3 coding DNA: TGTGCCAGCAGCTTTTATAATAACTATGGCTACACCTTC. It is translated as CASSFYNNYGYTF.

The chain joins TRBV6-1 to TRBJ2-7; the match to TRBD1 covers 7 bases. This CDR3 has 17 residues. Germline CDR1 is MNHNS and CDR2 is SASEGT. J lost 1 base, V lost 2 bases, and 11 bases had no gene match. CDR3 sequence: CASSESSGTVISYEQYF. CDR3 nucleotide sequence: TGTGCCAGCAGTGAATCCTCCGGGACAGTAATATCCTACGAGCAGTACTTC.

The chain combines TRBV4-2 with TRBJ1-1; a possible D gene is TRBD1 (5 bases). The CDR3 totals 13 residues. V lost 4 bases to trimming and J lost 5 bases, with 11 bases between them. Germline CDR1 is LGHNA and CDR2 is YNFKEQ. CDR3 DNA sequence: TGTGCCAGCAGCCTGGGGGGGAGGACTGAAGCTTTCTTT. Translated: CASSLGGRTEAFF.

The rearrangement uses TRBV24-1 and TRBJ1-4; 8 positions agree with TRBD1. The germline gives CDR1 KGHDR, CDR2 SFDVKD. V lost 4 bases to trimming and J lost 4 bases; unmatched junction nucleotides: 13. The CDR3 has 18 residues. CDR3 nucleotide sequence: TGTGCCACCAGTGACGACGCCGTTGGACAGGGTTATAATGAAAAACTGTTTTTT. Translating gives CATSDDAVGQGYNEKLFF.